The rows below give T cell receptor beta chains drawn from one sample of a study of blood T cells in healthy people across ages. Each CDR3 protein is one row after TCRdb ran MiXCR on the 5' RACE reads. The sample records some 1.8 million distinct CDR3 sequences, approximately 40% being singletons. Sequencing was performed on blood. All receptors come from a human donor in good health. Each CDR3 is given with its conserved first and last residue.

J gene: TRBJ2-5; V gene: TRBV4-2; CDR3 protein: CASSQSWDRDHQETQYF
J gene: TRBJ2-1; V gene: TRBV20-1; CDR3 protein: CSARDYYGQGAYNEQFF
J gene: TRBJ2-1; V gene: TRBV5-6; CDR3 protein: CASSLGDSGGAMEQFF
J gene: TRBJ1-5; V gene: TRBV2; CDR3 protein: CASTRDGIADQPQHF
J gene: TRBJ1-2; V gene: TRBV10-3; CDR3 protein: CAIREEVGDYYGYTF
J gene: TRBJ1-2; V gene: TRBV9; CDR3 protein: CASSVDSNYGYTF
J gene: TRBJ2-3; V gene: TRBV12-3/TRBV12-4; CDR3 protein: CASSLHPGRKTDTQYF
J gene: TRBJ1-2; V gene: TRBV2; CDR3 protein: CASRTLNYGYTF
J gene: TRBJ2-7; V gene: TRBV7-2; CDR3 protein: CASSFDPDAGWQYF
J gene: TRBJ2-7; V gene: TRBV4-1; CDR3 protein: CASSQEPGTGIYEQYF